The present T cell receptor (beta chain) was sequenced within a study of cytomegalovirus exposure and HLA in healthy donors. The length of the CDR3 is 16 residues. V was pared by 5 bases and J by 4 bases, with 21 bases between. Germline assignment: CDR1 SGHRS and CDR2 YFSETQ. PCR employed 60 Vbeta and 13 Jbeta primers. Sequencing used immunoSEQ multiplex PCR; TCRdb keeps in-frame clones, though not all of them. Of under 150,000 clones listed, roughly 73% are singletons. The clonotype originates from a male donor in good health and CMV-seronegative. The chain links TRBV5-1 to TRBJ1-2, with D maybe TRBD1 (6 bases). The sample comprised PBMCs. As DNA, the CDR3 is TGCGCCAGCAGTGGGGGCGAGTTGGGGAGCGGCTATGGCTACACCTTC. It yields the protein CASSGGELGSGYGYTF.